Listed below are T cell receptor beta chains from one sample, sequenced in a study of blood T cell repertoires in COVID-19. Data came from immunoSEQ multiplex PCR; TCRdb stores just in-frame clones and leaves some out. This table has some 96,000 clones, less than 90% appearing once. The sequenced sample consisted of peripheral blood. The source of these receptors is a human donor in a cohort sampled during active COVID-19. Each CDR3 is given with its conserved first and last residue. The order of the fields is clone size, J gene, V gene, D gene, CDR3 protein, CDR3 DNA. D genes are given only for firm matches. Expanded clones are given a class, and other clones once, few, many or no size at all.

size: NA; J: TRBJ2-2; V: TRBV9; D: TRBD2; CDR3: CASSVGSGRTGTGELFF; DNA: TGTGCCAGCAGCGTAGGGAGCGGGAGAACTGGGACCGGGGAGCTGTTTTTT
size: NA; J: TRBJ1-5; V: TRBV6-5; D: NA; CDR3: CASSPGSYSNQPQHF; DNA: TGTGCCAGCAGCCCAGGTTCCTATAGCAATCAGCCCCAGCATTTT
size: NA; J: TRBJ2-7; V: TRBV7-6; D: TRBD1; CDR3: CASSLPGQGAHEQYF; DNA: TGTGCCAGCAGCTTGCCGGGACAGGGGGCACACGAGCAGTACTTC
size: NA; J: TRBJ1-4; V: TRBV27; D: NA; CDR3: CASGGVNEKLFF; DNA: TGTGCCAGCGGAGGGGTTAATGAAAAACTGTTTTTT
size: NA; J: TRBJ2-3; V: TRBV24-1; D: NA; CDR3: CATSNRAGGTDTQYF; DNA: TGTGCCACCAGTAACAGGGCGGGGGGCACAGATACGCAGTATTTT
size: NA; J: TRBJ2-7; V: TRBV7-2; D: NA; CDR3: CASTLGGPPYEQYF; DNA: TGTGCCAGCACCCTGGGGGGGCCACCATACGAGCAGTACTTC
size: NA; J: TRBJ1-4; V: TRBV5-5; D: NA; CDR3: CASTRRAGATNEKLFF; DNA: TGTGCCAGCACCCGGAGGGCAGGAGCAACTAATGAAAAACTGTTTTTT
size: NA; J: TRBJ2-7; V: TRBV28; D: TRBD1; CDR3: CASSPAGTGGPEQYF; DNA: TGTGCCAGCAGTCCAGCCGGGACAGGGGGCCCCGAGCAGTACTTC
size: NA; J: TRBJ1-5; V: TRBV9; D: TRBD1; CDR3: CASSGTGVPYQPQHF; DNA: TGTGCCAGCAGCGGGACAGGGGTCCCCTATCAGCCCCAGCATTTT
size: NA; J: TRBJ1-3; V: TRBV23-1; D: NA; CDR3: CASSLRAFSGNTIYF; DNA: TGCGCCAGCAGTTTGAGGGCTTTCTCTGGAAACACCATATATTTT
size: NA; J: TRBJ2-6; V: TRBV4-1; D: TRBD1; CDR3: CASSLRQGAFTGANVLTF; DNA: TGCGCCAGCAGCCTCCGCCAGGGGGCATTCACCGGGGCCAACGTCCTGACTTTC
size: NA; J: TRBJ2-2; V: TRBV5-1; D: TRBD1; CDR3: CASSSQGSTGELFF; DNA: TGCGCCAGCAGCTCACAGGGGAGCACCGGGGAGCTGTTTTTT
size: NA; J: TRBJ2-2; V: TRBV19; D: TRBD1; CDR3: CASNSWGGTGKNTGELFF; DNA: TGTGCCTCAAATTCGTGGGGCGGGACAGGGAAGAACACCGGGGAGCTGTTTTTT
size: NA; J: TRBJ2-3; V: TRBV5-1; D: NA; CDR3: CASTGLRSGDTQYF; DNA: TGCGCCAGCACGGGCCTCCGCTCAGGGGATACGCAGTATTTT
size: NA; J: TRBJ2-5; V: TRBV18; D: NA; CDR3: CASSPKDSSAIPQETQYF; DNA: TGTGCCAGCTCACCTAAGGACTCATCAGCTATACCGCAAGAGACCCAGTACTTC
size: NA; J: TRBJ2-1; V: TRBV10-3; D: TRBD1; CDR3: CAITGTGNNEQFF; DNA: TGTGCCATCACCGGGACAGGGAACAATGAGCAGTTCTTC
size: NA; J: TRBJ2-3; V: TRBV4-3; D: TRBD2; CDR3: CASSARIAGGFTDTQYF; DNA: TGCGCCAGCAGCGCGCGGATAGCGGGCGGATTCACAGATACGCAGTATTTT
size: NA; J: TRBJ2-5; V: TRBV5-1; D: TRBD2; CDR3: CASSITSGQETQYF; DNA: TGCGCCAGCAGCATAACTAGCGGCCAAGAGACCCAGTACTTC
size: NA; J: TRBJ2-3; V: TRBV6-5; D: NA; CDR3: CASSYSSVSDTQYF; DNA: TGTGCCAGCAGTTATTCCAGCGTTTCAGATACGCAGTATTTT
size: NA; J: TRBJ1-2; V: TRBV19; D: NA; CDR3: CASRLGHRVRAYGYTF; DNA: TGTGCCAGTAGGCTTGGGCACAGGGTTAGGGCCTATGGCTACACCTTC
size: NA; J: TRBJ2-3; V: TRBV3-1/TRBV3-2; D: NA; CDR3: CASSPAAGSTDTQYF; DNA: TGTGCCAGCAGCCCCGCGGCAGGGAGCACAGATACGCAGTATTTT
size: NA; J: TRBJ2-1; V: TRBV15; D: TRBD2; CDR3: CATSRTSGGRSSYNEQFF; DNA: TGTGCCACCAGCAGGACTAGCGGGGGGAGATCCTCCTACAATGAGCAGTTCTTC
size: NA; J: TRBJ1-1; V: TRBV18; D: NA; CDR3: CASSPLDRNTEAFF; DNA: TGTGCCAGCTCACCACTGGACAGGAACACTGAAGCTTTCTTT
size: NA; J: TRBJ2-3; V: TRBV5-1; D: TRBD2; CDR3: CASSTVLAGADTQYF; DNA: TGCGCCAGCAGCACAGTGCTAGCGGGAGCAGATACGCAGTATTTT
size: NA; J: TRBJ2-2; V: TRBV28; D: NA; CDR3: CASSSSGQHITGELFF; DNA: TGTGCCAGCAGTTCAAGCGGACAGCACATCACCGGGGAGCTGTTTTTT
size: NA; J: TRBJ1-5; V: TRBV2; D: NA; CDR3: CASSSYSNQPQHF; DNA: TGTGCCAGCAGCAGTTATAGCAATCAGCCCCAGCATTTT
size: NA; J: TRBJ1-1; V: TRBV9; D: TRBD1; CDR3: CASSARDRGAEAFF; DNA: TGTGCCAGCAGCGCCCGGGACAGGGGGGCTGAAGCTTTCTTT
size: once; J: TRBJ2-1; V: TRBV11-2; D: TRBD2; CDR3: CASSLVTSGSYEQFF; DNA: TGTGCCAGCAGCTTAGTGACTAGCGGGAGCTATGAGCAGTTCTTC
size: few; J: TRBJ2-7; V: TRBV6-1; D: TRBD1; CDR3: CASSDPGQGYEQYF; DNA: TGTGCCAGCAGTGACCCGGGACAGGGTTACGAGCAGTACTTC